This T cell receptor (beta chain) derives from a study of T cell changes during pregnancy in multiple sclerosis (dated by TCRdb to between 2018 and 2020). With regard to the full study: Changes in the T cell repertoire over the course of pregnancy were examined in this study in women with multiple sclerosis.

V is shortened by 0 bases, J by 6 bases, and the region joining them spans 11 bases. The CDR3 holds 14 amino acids from the cysteine to the phenylalanine. Only the CDR3 DNA stays, 42 bases, in frame from base 1. Per the germline V gene, KGHSH is the CDR1 and LQKENI is the CDR2. Library method: the immunoSEQ multiplex PCR assay. TCRdb took over this immuneACCESS table, retaining in-frame rearrangements with V and J assigned. Such tables are incomplete; in checked studies, under half of the missing clones stem from an unresolved V gene, and the remainder is unexplained. Present in this sample are around 61,000 clones, 75% to 90% of which were seen just once. Roughly 0.89% of the sample goes to the ten largest clones. Comment on this clone: Its antigen is still unknown. The record has no base qualities; no much larger clone is one base away.

This TCR was recovered from a female donor in good health, enrolled as a control in a pregnancy study. This sequence uses TRBV18 and TRBJ1-2; the D region possibly corresponds to TRBD1 (6 bases align). Sequencing used peripheral blood, obtained in the first trimester of pregnancy. This receptor carries the CDR3 CASSPPQGSHGYTF. The DNA sequence is given as TGTGCCAGCTCACCACCTCAGGGGTCCCATGGCTACACCTTC.